The rows below give T cell receptor beta chains drawn from one sample of a study of shared clonotypes between healthy human individuals. The data were produced by immunoSEQ multiplex PCR, yet TCRdb's version contains in-frame clones alone and is incomplete. The table includes hundreds of thousands of clones, approximately 80% detected once. Sequenced material: PBMCs. The origin of the receptors is a woman in her thirties or forties in good health. Some clones in this sample may be carry-over from other donors' samples. Each CDR3 is given without its conserved first and last residue.

>TRBJ2-7|TRBV5-1|13
ASSLEREVPYEQY
>TRBJ2-1|TRBV5-1|11
ASRGGLAYEQF
>TRBJ2-1|TRBV5-1|15
ASSLAGTRMAYNEQF
>TRBJ1-1|TRBV7-9|14
ASSLDLGGMNTEAF
>TRBJ2-1|TRBV15|14
ATSRGAAGGLDEQF
>TRBJ2-2|TRBV6-1|12
ASSVARGGGELF
>TRBJ2-5|TRBV28|14
ASSLGLAGSATTQY
>TRBJ1-3|TRBV6-1|12
ASSADRTGNTIY
>TRBJ2-1|TRBV6-4|12
ASSGGLAGDEQF
>TRBJ2-1|TRBV5-4|12
ASSLALANNEQF
>TRBJ1-2|TRBV18|13
ASSNRDRGLYGYT
>NA|TRBV5-1|12
ASSPTTGPYEQY
>TRBJ2-3|TRBV11-2|15
ASSSPQLGAGRDTQY
>TRBJ2-3|TRBV29-1|12
SVATRLASVTQY
>TRBJ1-2|TRBV4-1|12
ASSPGQMNYGYT
>TRBJ1-1|TRBV6-4|11
ASSEGRDTEAF
>TRBJ2-1|TRBV7-3|14
ASSPKGGQPYNEQF
>TRBJ2-5|TRBV5-4|14
ASSLVPTGGAPTQY
>TRBJ2-5|TRBV28|13
ASSSPGQGHKTQY
>TRBJ2-7|TRBV6-5|13
ASSYLGASSYEQY
>TRBJ2-3|TRBV5-3|12
ARSLATYTDTQY
>TRBJ2-7|TRBV5-1|12
ASSLGQGLYEQY
>TRBJ2-3|TRBV10-3|13
AISWGAGGTDTQY
>TRBJ1-1|TRBV27|14
ASRLLKGPKNTEAF
>TRBJ2-1|TRBV29-1|9
SVGGVSRQF
>TRBJ1-3|TRBV6-1|15
ASSAQRGGGTGNTIY
>TRBJ2-2|TRBV7-2|11
ASSIGGSGELF
>TRBJ1-5|TRBV28|13
ASSLSNYLNQPQH
>TRBJ2-7|TRBV9|13
ASSVGGSGSYEQY
>TRBJ2-6|TRBV5-1|15
ASSLDGVGAGANVLT
>TRBJ2-7|TRBV28|12
ASSETGGVYEQY
>TRBJ2-2|TRBV7-3|11
ASRADNTGELF
>TRBJ2-1|TRBV7-3|11
ASSGTSGNEQF
>TRBJ2-3|TRBV30|13
AWRTYRKNTDTQY
>TRBJ1-5|TRBV28|12
ASRRQNSNQPQH
>TRBJ2-5|TRBV29-1|10
SAPGGPETQY
>TRBJ1-1|TRBV30|11
AWSFTVNTEAF
>TRBJ2-3|TRBV28|14
ASSLLGQGGTDTQY
>TRBJ1-1|TRBV7-9|12
ASSKDGMNTEAF
>TRBJ1-5|TRBV6-5|13
ASSPQPGGREPQH
>TRBJ2-3|TRBV15|14
ATSSLAEAPTDTQY
>TRBJ2-5|TRBV10-2|13
ASSDQGLTQETQY
>TRBJ1-3|TRBV9|14
ASSAGGISWGNTIY
>TRBJ1-2|TRBV5-1|10
ASSLEGYGYT
>TRBJ1-1|TRBV5-1|12
ASSLTTGATEAF
>TRBJ2-1|TRBV4-2|13
ASRYDGGNRNEQF
>TRBJ1-5|TRBV7-2|11
ASSLFGNQPQH